The T cell receptor (beta chain) under discussion was sequenced for a study of blood T cell repertoires in COVID-19 (dated by TCRdb to the early 2020s). In the study overall: Samples from collaborators originated in the United States, Italy and Spain and spanned both the acute and convalescent phases of COVID-19. Where available, HLA class I and class II types were taken from metadata supplied by the sample provider and were not determined by assay-based typing. A de-identified subject ID, COVID-19 status, age in years and sex were almost always included in the sample metadata. Samples came from the ongoing ImmuneRACE study (first 160 participants) plus 1,254 subjects from 6 global collaborators. The repertoires were made available in a free public database intended to serve as a resource for research on the immune response to SARS-CoV-2. Deeply sampled blood TCRbeta repertoires from subjects exposed to, actively infected with, or recovered from COVID-19 were included in the dataset. The prospective study material was composed of cDNA or gDNA derived from T cells, B-cell-depleted T cells, or PBMCs. The research as a whole found: The quantity of clinical and demographic metadata differed by source and by participant and was supplied without curation.

In its sample, this clone was seen a few times. Its antigen is unknown. Base-call qualities are not available, and no considerably larger clone is one nucleotide away. TCRbeta CDR3 regions were amplified from genomic DNA by means of the immunoSEQ Assay, a bias-controlled multiplex PCR. The authors processed their data as follows. The number of nucleated cells in each sample was estimated by amplification of reference gene primers within the assay. To quantify the absolute abundance of each unique TCRbeta CDR3 rearrangement, sequence reads were collapsed and filtered. For each sample, productive Simpson clonality was calculated as the square root of Simpson's diversity index across productive rearrangements. TCRdb took this table from immuneACCESS and kept in-frame rearrangements with V and J called. Such tables lack part of the clones; where checked against another copy, unresolved V genes explain under half of the gap, and the rest is unexplained. V, J and clone size were drawn from that table, and D and trimming were deduced from the DNA. Present in this sample are some 200,000 clones, about 85% of which were seen just once. Clones ranked in the top ten supply 20% to 25% of the sample.

Whole blood was collected in K2EDTA tubes by collaborating institutions according to the institutions' own protocols. Collaborator samples were shipped for TCRbeta analysis as frozen whole blood, isolated PBMCs, or DNA extracted from either sample type. According to the germline V gene (reference sequence), CDR1 reads MNHNY and CDR2 reads SVGAGI. The CDR3 runs 16 residues from the cysteine to the phenylalanine. Only the CDR3 DNA is retained, 48 bases long and in frame from the first base. The V end gives up 5 bases and the J end 6 bases, leaving 13 bases in the junction not matched to a gene. The sequencing input was peripheral blood. The sequence is built from TRBV6-6 and TRBJ2-7; the central 10 bases match TRBD1. The clonotype originates from a man aged 55 to 70 with active or convalescent COVID-19. The sequenced DNA: TGTGCCAGCAGTCAAGATCCGACAGGGGGCGCATCCGAGCAGTACTTC. Its product reads: CASSQDPTGGASEQYF.